A single T cell receptor (beta chain) is shown here with its context. The antigen is unknown. This record belongs to a study of shared clonotypes between healthy human individuals. Study-wide results and limits: Although depth was large, rarefaction showed that sequencing of the sorted subsets was incomplete.

Assay execution took place at the deep level. Each subset's genomic DNA was split evenly across several immunoSEQ plates. Data came from immunoSEQ multiplex PCR; TCRdb stores just in-frame clones and leaves some out. The data contain more than 1,200,000 clones, roughly 98.5% of them singletons. The CDR3 contains 15 residues. The germline gives CDR1 SGHRS, CDR2 YFSETQ. Trimming at V came to 0 bases and at J to 4 bases, leaving 5 bases not matched to a gene. The chain carries TRBV5-1 and TRBJ1-1; TRBD1 matches at 8 bases. This TCR came from a man aged 25 to 40 in good health. Sequencing used naive CD4+ T cells sorted from blood. Subset meaning: CD45RA+ positively selected. In DNA, the CDR3 is TGCGCCAGCAGCTTGGGGGACAGGCCGACCACTGAAGCTTTCTTT. Encoded protein: CASSLGDRPTTEAFF.